This T cell receptor (beta chain) appears in the sequencing data of a study of neurological immune-mediated disorders. Only a few counts were recorded for this clonotype. Its antigen remains unidentified. Each CDR3 protein is one row after TCRdb ran MiXCR on the 5' RACE reads. The sample holds 10,000 or so distinct CDR3 sequences, under 25% seen once. Regarding the study as a whole: No link was found between any clinical or MRI feature and the multiple sclerosis repertoire cluster.

Germline CDR1 is SGHDT and CDR2 is YYEEEE. CDR3 size: 17 residues. V was trimmed by 1 base and J by 0 bases, leaving 11 bases between them. V gene TRBV5-6 combines with J gene TRBJ2-6; D possibly corresponds to TRBD2 (5 bases). This sequence was found in a woman aged 40 to 55 with multiple sclerosis. The sequenced material came from CD8+ T cells from blood. The CDR3 reads CASSLLTDYSGANVLTF. The CDR3 coding sequence is TGTGCCAGCAGCTTGCTAACCGACTACTCTGGGGCCAACGTCCTGACTTTC. Together with reference TRBV5-6 and TRBJ2-6, the CDR3 gives the full variable domain: DAGVTQSPTHLIKTRGQQVTLRCSPKSGHDTVSWYQQALGQGPQFIFQYYEEEERQRGNFPDRFSGHQFPNYSSELNVNALLLGDSALYLCASSLLTDYSGANVLTFGAGSRLTVL.